The next 5 T cell receptor beta chains were all read from a single sample in a study of T-cell memory formation after mild COVID-19. In TCRdb, the 5' RACE reads were re-called with MiXCR into one record per CDR3 protein. The data show about half a million distinct CDR3 sequences, roughly 20% seen once. Sequenced: PBMCs or a T cell subset sorted from them (not recorded which). The source is an adult woman who had mild COVID-19 (a few samples of this study predate the infection). Cell type and time point are not known.

The chain uses TRBV12-3 or TRBV12-4 and TRBJ1-1; TRBD1 might be the D (6 bases). The CDR3 is made up of 15 amino acids. V was clipped by 3 bases and J by 0 bases, with 11 bases between them. For the CDR3, the DNA is TGTGCCAGCAGTTTCTTGACAGGAGTGAACACTGAAGCTTTCTTT. Translation gives CASSFLTGVNTEAFF.

This clonotype occurred a few times. The V and J genes are TRBV7-3 and TRBJ2-3; 11 nucleotides align to TRBD2. Germline V gene sequence: CDR1 SGHTA, CDR2 FQGTGA. With V trimmed by 4 bases and J by 4 bases, 13 bases remained unmatched. This CDR3 has 18 residues. The CDR3 nucleotides read TGTGCCAGCAGCTCCCGACTAGCGGGGCGGAATGGCGCAGATACGCAGTATTTT. Translated, it gives CASSSRLAGRNGADTQYF.

In this sample, this clonotype turned up a few times. The chain links TRBV28 to TRBJ2-7; D gene uncertain. The CDR3 length is 15 residues. Germline CDR1 and CDR2: MDHEN and SYDVKM. The V end lost 4 bases, the J end lost 6 bases, and 19 bases lay between the germline ends. CDR3 DNA sequence: TGTGCCAGCAGTTCCCCGGGTGACGCCGGCGTCGAGCAGTACTTC. Its translation: CASSSPGDAGVEQYF. Combining the CDR3 with reference TRBV28 and TRBJ2-7 gives the whole variable domain DVKVTQSSRYLVKRTGEKVFLECVQDMDHENMFWYRQDPGLGLRLIYFSYDVKMKEKGDIPEGYSVSREKKERFSLILESASTNQTSMYLCASSSPGDAGVEQYFGPGTRLTVT.

This clonotype was seen a few times. The V and J genes are TRBV20-1 and TRBJ2-1; 12 bases line up with TRBD2. Germline trimming cut 1 base from V and 9 bases from J; bases unmatched to any gene: 7. The CDR3 is 15 amino acids. From germline, CDR1 is DFQATT and CDR2 SNEGSKA (reference sequence). CDR3 amino acids: CSARGLAGVGGEQFF. The DNA of the CDR3 is TGCAGTGCTAGAGGACTAGCGGGAGTGGGCGGTGAGCAGTTCTTC.

V gene TRBV3-1 combines with J gene TRBJ2-5; 9 bases are shared with TRBD2. The germline CDR1 and CDR2 sequences are LGHDT and YNNKEL (reference sequence). J was trimmed by 5 bases and V by 8 bases; bases with no gene match: 12. CDR3 length equals 15 residues. The CDR3 loop reads CASLHGGGAGETQYF. In DNA form, the CDR3 reads TGTGCCAGCCTCCACGGCGGGGGGGCCGGCGAGACCCAGTACTTC.